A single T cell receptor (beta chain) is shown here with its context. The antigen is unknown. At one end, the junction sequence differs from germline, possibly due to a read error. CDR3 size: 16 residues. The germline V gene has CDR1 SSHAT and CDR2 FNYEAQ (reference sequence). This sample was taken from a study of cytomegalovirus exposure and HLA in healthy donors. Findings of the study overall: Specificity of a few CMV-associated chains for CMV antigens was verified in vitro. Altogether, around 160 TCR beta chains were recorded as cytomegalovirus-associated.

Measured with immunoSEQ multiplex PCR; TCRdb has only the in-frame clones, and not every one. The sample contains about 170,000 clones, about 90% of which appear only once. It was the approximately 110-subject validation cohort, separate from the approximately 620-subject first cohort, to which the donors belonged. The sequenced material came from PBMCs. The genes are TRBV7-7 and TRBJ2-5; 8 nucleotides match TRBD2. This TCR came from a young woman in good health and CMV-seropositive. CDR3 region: CASSLEWSGSKETQYF. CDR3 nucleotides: TGTGCTAGCAGCTTAGAATGGAGCGGGAGTAAAGAGACCCAGTACTTC.